This TCR beta chain appears in the sequencing data of a study of T-cell memory formation after mild COVID-19. Deletions cut 6 bases from V and 5 bases from J, with 8 bases between. Germline CDR1 reads LGHNA; CDR2 reads YNFKEQ. This CDR3 has 12 amino acids. This clonotype came up many times. The target antigen is unknown. The study, taken as a whole, reports: Contracting clones from day 15 to 85 had balanced CD4/CD8; later expanders favoured CD4+. Chiefly within CM and EM were the contracting CD4+ clones; CD8+ ones were within EMRA.

MiXCR, run by TCRdb on the 5' RACE reads, gives a single entry per CDR3 protein. The sample records 44,000 or so distinct CDR3 sequences, approximately 9.7% being singletons. Sequencing was done on a sample of PBMCs or a T cell subset sorted from them (not recorded which). The source of this sequence is an adult woman who had mild COVID-19 (a few samples of this study predate the infection). Cell type and time point are not known. J is TRBJ2-1 and V is TRBV4-2; the D gene is possibly TRBD2 (5 bases). CDR3 DNA sequence: TGTGCCAGCAGGAGGGCTGACAATGAGCAGTTCTTC. This sequence encodes CASRRADNEQFF.